This TCR beta chain derives from a study of tumor and adjacent non-tumor tissue in lung cancer. Study-level background: There were 11 to 13 adenocarcinoma, 2 squamous cell carcinoma and 1 small cell lung cancer cases. On average, productive TCRbeta reads reached 4 million to 5 million per sample. The study, taken as a whole, reports: Compared with tumor, normal lung showed significantly lower TCR diversity. Top 100 clones took a larger repertoire share in normal lung.

No cell sorting was done before RNA was extracted from the tissue. This clonotype was counted a single time. Its antigen is not identified. This CDR3 is built from 14 residues. The germline V gene encodes CDR1 DFQATT and CDR2 SNEGSKA (reference sequence). V lost 1 base and J 1 base, leaving 10 bases between the germline ends. The library came from three nested PCR rounds adapted from ARM-PCR protocols. TCRdb redid the calling of the multiplex PCR reads with MiXCR, one entry per CDR3 protein. Of more than 120,000 distinct CDR3 sequences listed, around two thirds are singletons. The TCR originated in a man aged 60 to 69 with small cell lung cancer. The sample consisted of lung tumor tissue. The chain recombines TRBV20-1 with TRBJ2-5, with D unresolved. The CDR3 loop is CSARAPRVQETQYF. CDR3 DNA sequence: TGCAGTGCTAGAGCTCCACGGGTCCAAGAGACCCAGTACTTC.